The 2 T cell receptor beta chains reported below all come from one sample, sequenced in a study of response to subunit inactivated influenza vaccine. Each CDR3 protein gets one entry after TCRdb re-called the RT-PCR reads with MiXCR. The sample consists of over 400,000 distinct CDR3 sequences, 10% to 15% of them appearing once. Sequencing used PBMCs from blood, obtained roughly 47 days after vaccination. Receptors were obtained from a man in his fifties or sixties who received an inactivated influenza vaccine.

This clonotype came up a few times. The J gene is TRBJ2-3, the V gene TRBV4-2; possibly TRBD2 for D (6 bases). This CDR3 region has 16 residues. The germline V and J ends were trimmed by 1 base and 4 bases, with 15 bases remaining between them. The V gene's germline CDR1 is LGHNA and CDR2 YNFKEQ. The CDR3 DNA is TGTGCCAGCAGCCAAGGGATAACGACTAGTTCAGATACGCAGTATTTT. This codes for CASSQGITTSSDTQYF.

This clonotype was seen a few times. The rearrangement uses TRBV10-3 and TRBJ2-2, with D perhaps matching TRBD1 (6 bases). The CDR3 length is 16 residues. The V and J ends lost 5 bases and 1 base respectively, with 14 bases between them. Germline CDR1 and CDR2: ENHRY and SYGVKD. The CDR3 sequence: CAISPHRDKNTGELFF. CDR3 DNA sequence: TGTGCCATCAGTCCCCACCGGGACAAGAACACCGGGGAGCTGTTTTTT.